This TCR beta chain is from a study of T cell changes during pregnancy in multiple sclerosis. Clones were read by immunoSEQ multiplex PCR, and TCRdb kept only the in-frame ones, dropping some. This table has tens of thousands of clones, 91% appearing once. The J segment lost 9 bases and the V segment lost 6 bases, leaving 8 bases of the junction unmatched. CDR3 length equals 15 residues. CDR1 and CDR2 from the germline V gene are MGHDK and SYGVNS. The V call is TRBV25-1, the J call TRBJ2-1; 13 bases map to TRBD2. The starting material was peripheral blood, obtained in the third trimester of pregnancy. The receptor's source is a female donor in good health, enrolled as a control in a pregnancy study. DNA of the CDR3: TGTGCCAGCAGCTGGGGACTAGCGGGATCTAGTGAGCAGTTCTTC. It specifies CASSWGLAGSSEQFF. Combining the CDR3 with reference TRBV25-1 and TRBJ2-1 gives the whole variable domain EADIYQTPRYLVIGTGKKITLECSQTMGHDKMYWYQQDPGMELHLIHYSYGVNSTEKGDLSSESTVSRIRTEHFPLTLESARPSHTSQYLCASSWGLAGSSEQFFGPGTRLTVL.